What follows are 6 T cell receptor beta chains derived from one specimen sequenced in a study of CD8+CD57+ T cells in acquired aplastic anemia. The TCR beta profiling, which covered VDJ combination and CDR3 sequence, was carried out using genomic DNA as the template. TCRdb redid the calling of the reads with MiXCR, one entry per CDR3 protein. The sample has 200,000 to 250,000 distinct CDR3 sequences, approximately 35% seen once. What was sequenced was sorted CD4+, CD8+, or CD8+CD57+ T cells (not recorded which) from PBMCs. The origin of the receptors is a human donor in good health, serving as a control.

This clonotype showed up many times. The chain recombines TRBV2 with TRBJ1-3; D call uncertain. The germline V and J ends were trimmed by 3 bases and 0 bases, with 9 bases remaining between them. This CDR3 is built from 15 residues. CDR1 is SNHLY and CDR2 is FYNNEI in the germline V gene. The CDR3 sequence: CASSDRLTSGNTIYF. Written as DNA, the CDR3 is TGTGCCAGCAGTGACAGACTTACCTCTGGAAACACCATATATTTT.

There are many counts of this clonotype. The V call is TRBV5-1, the J call TRBJ2-1; 10 positions agree with TRBD1. Trimming at V came to 4 bases and at J to 8 bases, leaving 9 bases not matched to a gene. This CDR3 contains 15 residues. Germline-derived CDR1 and CDR2 are SGHRS and YFSETQ. The DNA for the CDR3 is TGCGCCAGCAGCCCCCGGGACAGGGGTAGGCATGAGCAGTTCTTC. It encodes CASSPRDRGRHEQFF.

This clonotype was counted a few times. A read error may explain this, as a much larger clone is one base away. Here the CDR3 DNA reads TGTGCCAGTGCCCATGGGCATTGCTCCTACGAGCAGTACTTC. It encodes CASAHGHCSYEQYF. The rearrangement links TRBV25-1 to TRBJ2-7, with D unresolved. V lost 9 bases and J 0 bases, leaving 15 bases between the germline ends. The CDR3 has 14 amino acids. Germline V gene data show CDR1 as MGHDK and CDR2 as SYGVNS.

The J gene is TRBJ2-7, the V gene TRBV19; D is possibly TRBD1 or TRBD2 (5 bases each). The V and J ends lost 1 base and 2 bases respectively, with 18 bases between them. CDR3 length equals 17 residues. Germline CDR1 reads LNHDA; CDR2 reads SQIVND (reference sequence). In DNA, the CDR3 is TGTGCCAGTAGTATAGGGGGACCCAAATTTGGGACCTACGAGCAGTACGTC. It specifies CASSIGGPKFGTYEQYV.

This clonotype was seen at least ten times. The rearrangement uses TRBV2 and TRBJ1-1, with D tentatively TRBD1 (6 bases). From germline, CDR1 is SNHLY and CDR2 FYNNEI. V was pared by 0 bases and J by 4 bases, with 15 bases between. The CDR3 runs to 16 residues. CDR3 nucleotide sequence: TGTGCCAGCAGTGAAGCCGGGGTGAGGGGGGGCACTGAAGCTTTCTTT. Protein: CASSEAGVRGGTEAFF. Using reference TRBV2 and TRBJ1-1 for the parts outside the CDR3, the full variable domain is EPEVTQTPSHQVTQMGQEVILRCVPISNHLYFYWYRQILGQKVEFLVSFYNNEISEKSEIFDDQFSVERPDGSNFTLKIRSTKLEDSAMYFCASSEAGVRGGTEAFFGQGTRLTVV.

This clonotype was observed many times. V usage is TRBV12-3 or TRBV12-4 and J usage is TRBJ1-6; no clear D. Trimming cost V 6 bases and J 10 bases, with 13 bases left between them. The CDR3 length is 13 residues. CDR3 DNA: TGTGCCAGCAGACAGAACTCCCTCTCACCCCTCCACTTT. Amino acid sequence: CASRQNSLSPLHF.